One and the same sample provided the 4 T cell receptor beta chains below, sequenced in a study of T cell responses to AZD1222 COVID-19 vaccine. TCRdb's table, derived via immunoSEQ multiplex PCR, lists solely in-frame clones and lacks some. This sample has about 140,000 clones, with under 95% found just once. The starting material was peripheral blood, obtained on day 0 of AZD1222 vaccination. The receptors were gathered from an adult in good health.

The V gene is TRBV28, the J gene TRBJ1-2; D not certain. V was pared by 11 bases and J by 2 bases, with 9 bases between. CDR1 and CDR2 from the germline V gene are MDHEN and SYDVKM. The CDR3 covers 11 residues. CDR3 amino acids: CAVSINYGYTF. The CDR3 nucleotides are TGTGCCGTATCCATAAACTATGGCTACACCTTC.

The chain carries TRBV11-3 and TRBJ2-7; 11 nucleotides line up with TRBD2. The germline V gene has CDR1 SGHNT and CDR2 YENEEA. Germline trimming cut 5 bases from V and 3 bases from J; bases unmatched to any gene: 9. There are 16 residues in the CDR3. The CDR3 region is CASSQGHGTSGYEQYF. The CDR3 DNA is TGTGCCAGCAGCCAAGGACACGGGACTAGCGGCTACGAGCAGTACTTC.

This chain uses TRBV28 with TRBJ1-6; a possible D gene is TRBD1 (5 bases). The V gene's germline CDR1 is MDHEN and CDR2 SYDVKM. V was cut by 6 bases and J by 9 bases, with 18 bases left in between. This CDR3 comprises 15 residues. The CDR3: CASSWGRGSSSPLHF. The CDR3 nucleotides read TGTGCCAGCAGCTGGGGCCGGGGATCATCTTCACCCCTCCACTTT.

CDR3 amino acids: CASSPAGQGFGYTF. The CDR3 DNA is TGTGCCAGCAGCCCCGCTGGACAGGGGTTTGGCTACACCTTC. The chain employs TRBV11-1 and TRBJ1-2; 9 bases are a match to TRBD1. The junction had 8 bases not matched to a gene; V was cut back by 5 bases and J by 7 bases. The germline V gene has CDR1 SGHAT and CDR2 FQDESV (reference sequence). This CDR3 has 14 amino acids.